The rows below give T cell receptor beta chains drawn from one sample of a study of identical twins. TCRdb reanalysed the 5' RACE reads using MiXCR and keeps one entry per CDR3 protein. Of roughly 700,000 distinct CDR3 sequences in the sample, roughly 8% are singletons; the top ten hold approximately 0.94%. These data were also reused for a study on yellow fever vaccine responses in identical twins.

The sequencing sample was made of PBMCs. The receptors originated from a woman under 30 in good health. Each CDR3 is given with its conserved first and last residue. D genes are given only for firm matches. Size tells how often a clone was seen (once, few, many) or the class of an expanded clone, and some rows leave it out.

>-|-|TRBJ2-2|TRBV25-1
CASSETSRTGELFF
TGTGCCAGCAGTGAGACTAGTCGGACCGGGGAGCTGTTTTTT
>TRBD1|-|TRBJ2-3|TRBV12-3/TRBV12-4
CASSFIPGQQDTDTQYF
TGTGCCAGCAGTTTCATCCCGGGACAGCAAGACACAGATACGCAGTATTTT
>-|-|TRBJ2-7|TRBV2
CASSEWPGREQYF
TGTGCCAGCAGTGAATGGCCAGGCAGAGAGCAGTACTTC
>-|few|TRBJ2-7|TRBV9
CASSGEGVPYEQYF
TGTGCCAGCAGCGGGGAGGGGGTCCCCTACGAGCAGTACTTC
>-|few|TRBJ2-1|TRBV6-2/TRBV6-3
CARPRAPGSEQFF
TGTGCCAGGCCCCGGGCCCCCGGGAGTGAGCAGTTCTTC
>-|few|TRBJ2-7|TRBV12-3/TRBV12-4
CASSLGNGYTPYEQYF
TGTGCCAGCAGTTTGGGAAACGGATATACACCTTACGAGCAGTACTTC
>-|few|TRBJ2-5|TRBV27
CASSPLKGGRVETQYF
TGTGCCAGCAGCCCCCTTAAGGGCGGGCGGGTAGAGACCCAGTACTTC
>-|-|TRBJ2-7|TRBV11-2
CASSPKRVPYEQYF
TGTGCCAGCAGCCCTAAACGTGTGCCCTACGAGCAGTACTTC
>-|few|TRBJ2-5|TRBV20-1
CSAKRTGGLGTQYF
TGCAGTGCAAAAAGGACCGGGGGTTTGGGGACCCAGTACTTC
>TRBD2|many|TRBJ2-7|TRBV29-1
CSVDLAGGPSEQYF
TGCAGCGTTGACCTAGCGGGAGGGCCAAGTGAGCAGTACTTC
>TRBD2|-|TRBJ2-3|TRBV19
CASTGGEENTDTQYF
TGTGCCAGTACGGGGGGAGAGGAGAACACAGATACGCAGTATTTT
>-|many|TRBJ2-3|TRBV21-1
CASSSGWPSADTQYF
TGTGCCAGCAGCAGTGGTTGGCCTTCCGCAGATACGCAGTATTTT
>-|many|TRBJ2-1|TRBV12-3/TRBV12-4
CASSFGVNEQFF
TGTGCCAGCAGTTTTGGAGTTAACGAGCAGTTCTTC
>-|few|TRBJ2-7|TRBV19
CAAPASDVTYEQYF
TGTGCCGCACCAGCGTCGGACGTAACCTACGAGCAGTACTTC
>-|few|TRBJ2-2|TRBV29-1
CSVERTHNTGELFF
TGCAGCGTTGAACGTACACATAACACCGGGGAGCTGTTTTTT
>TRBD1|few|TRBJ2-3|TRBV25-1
CASSVTGGTDTQYF
TGTGCCAGCAGTGTAACAGGGGGGACAGATACGCAGTATTTT
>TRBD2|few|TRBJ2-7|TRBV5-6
CASSFVSSGRNSYEQYF
TGTGCCAGCAGCTTTGTGAGTAGCGGGAGGAACTCCTACGAGCAGTACTTC
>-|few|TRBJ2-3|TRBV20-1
CSAEILGTDTQYF
TGCAGTGCAGAAATACTAGGCACAGATACGCAGTATTTT
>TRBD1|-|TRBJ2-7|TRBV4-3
CASSQDRQGQGNEQYF
TGCGCCAGCAGCCAAGATCGACAGGGACAGGGAAACGAGCAGTACTTC
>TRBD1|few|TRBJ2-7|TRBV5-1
CASSPGTGERYEQYF
TGCGCCAGCAGCCCAGGGACAGGGGAACGCTACGAGCAGTACTTC
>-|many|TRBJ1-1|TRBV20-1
CSAKDTRRIWTEAFF
TGCAGTGCTAAGGACACCCGGAGGATTTGGACTGAAGCTTTCTTT
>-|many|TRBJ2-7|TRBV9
CASSGKQGSYEQYF
TGTGCCAGCAGCGGCAAGCAGGGATCCTACGAGCAGTACTTC
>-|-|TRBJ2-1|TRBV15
CATSIPRPRLDNEQFF
TGTGCCACCAGCATCCCCAGGCCTAGACTCGACAATGAGCAGTTCTTC
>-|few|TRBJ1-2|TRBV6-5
CASSYSSGARYGYTF
TGTGCCAGCAGTTACTCTTCGGGGGCACGCTATGGCTACACCTTC
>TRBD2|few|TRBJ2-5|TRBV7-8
CASSLVASSGQETQYF
TGTGCCAGCAGCTTAGTCGCGTCTAGCGGACAAGAGACCCAGTACTTC
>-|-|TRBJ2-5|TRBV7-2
CASSPRAIQQETQYF
TGTGCCAGCAGCCCGCGGGCCATCCAGCAAGAGACCCAGTACTTC
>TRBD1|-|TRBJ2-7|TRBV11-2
CASSFRDRGFEQYF
TGTGCCAGCAGCTTCAGGGACAGGGGGTTTGAGCAGTACTTC
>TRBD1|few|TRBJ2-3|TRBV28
CASSFSRTGADTQYF
TGTGCCAGCAGTTTCTCCCGGACAGGGGCAGATACGCAGTATTTT
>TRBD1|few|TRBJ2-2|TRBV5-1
CASSLAPDRVGTGELFF
TGCGCCAGCAGCTTGGCCCCCGACAGGGTGGGCACCGGGGAGCTGTTTTTT
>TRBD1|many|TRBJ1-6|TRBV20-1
CSAPSRGQANNSPLHF
TGCAGTGCTCCTTCTCGCGGACAGGCGAATAATTCACCCCTCCACTTT
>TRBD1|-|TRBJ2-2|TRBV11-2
CASRAGTGRAGELFF
TGTGCCAGCAGGGCCGGGACAGGGAGGGCCGGGGAGCTGTTTTTT
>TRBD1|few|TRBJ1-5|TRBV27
CASSSWAGTGGNQPQHF
TGTGCCAGCAGCTCCTGGGCGGGGACAGGGGGCAATCAGCCCCAGCATTTT
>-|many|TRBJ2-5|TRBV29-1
CSVEAGAGETQYF
TGCAGCGTTGAAGCGGGGGCAGGGGAGACCCAGTACTTC
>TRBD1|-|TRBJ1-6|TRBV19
CASSMGQPYNSPLHF
TGTGCCAGTAGTATGGGACAGCCGTATAATTCACCCCTCCACTTT
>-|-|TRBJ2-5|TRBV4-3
CASSQLPGSEETQYF
TGCGCCAGCAGCCAGCTCCCGGGTAGTGAAGAGACCCAGTACTTC
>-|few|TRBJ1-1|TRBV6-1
CASSRDEDTEAFF
TGTGCCAGCAGTAGGGACGAAGACACTGAAGCTTTCTTT
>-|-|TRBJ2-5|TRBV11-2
CASSLLRWETQYF
TGTGCCAGCAGCTTATTACGGTGGGAGACCCAGTACTTC
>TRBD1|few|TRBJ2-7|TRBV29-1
CSPWVGTVVYEQYF
TGCAGCCCTTGGGTCGGGACAGTGGTATACGAGCAGTACTTC
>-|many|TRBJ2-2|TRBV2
CASSEAGDGELFF
TGTGCCAGCAGTGAAGCCGGGGACGGGGAGCTGTTTTTT
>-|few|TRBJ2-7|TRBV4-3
CASSQWSGYEQYF
TGCGCCAGCAGCCAATGGTCCGGGTACGAGCAGTACTTC
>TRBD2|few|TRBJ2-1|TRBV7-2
CASSRGLAGIYNEQFF
TGTGCCAGCAGTCGCGGACTAGCGGGGATCTACAATGAGCAGTTCTTC
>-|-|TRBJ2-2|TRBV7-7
CASSLKAGNTGELFF
TGTGCTAGCAGCTTGAAAGCGGGGAACACCGGGGAGCTGTTTTTT
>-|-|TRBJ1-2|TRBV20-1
CSARSGENPFYGYTF
TGCAGTGCTAGAAGCGGGGAGAACCCGTTCTATGGCTACACCTTC
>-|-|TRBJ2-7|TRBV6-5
CASSYSRREPSYEQYF
TGTGCCAGCAGTTACTCCCGGCGGGAACCCTCCTACGAGCAGTACTTC
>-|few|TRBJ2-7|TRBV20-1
CSAKSGITYEQYF
TGCAGTGCTAAGTCAGGAATCACCTACGAGCAGTACTTC
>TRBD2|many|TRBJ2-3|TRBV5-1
CASRERGPTDTQYF
TGCGCCAGTCGGGAGCGGGGGCCCACAGATACGCAGTATTTT
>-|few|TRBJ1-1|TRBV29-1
CSVVRPGNNNTEAFF
TGCAGCGTCGTTCGCCCAGGTAATAACAACACTGAAGCTTTCTTT
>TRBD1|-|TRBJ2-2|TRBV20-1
CSASGTGGSNTGELFF
TGCAGTGCGTCCGGGACAGGGGGTTCGAACACCGGGGAGCTGTTTTTT
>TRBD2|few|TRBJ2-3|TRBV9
CASSPLKTSGGSDTQYF
TGTGCCAGCAGCCCTCTTAAAACCAGCGGGGGATCAGATACGCAGTATTTT
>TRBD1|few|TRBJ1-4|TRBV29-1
CSVLHFPGQGATTNEKLFF
TGCAGCGTACTACACTTCCCTGGACAGGGGGCGACAACTAATGAAAAACTGTTTTTT
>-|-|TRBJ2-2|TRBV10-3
CAISERQSTGELFF
TGTGCCATCAGTGAGCGGCAGAGCACCGGGGAGCTGTTTTTT
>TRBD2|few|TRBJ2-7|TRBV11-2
CASSTPLGGSDEQYF
TGTGCCAGCAGCACCCCATTAGGCGGGAGTGACGAGCAGTACTTC
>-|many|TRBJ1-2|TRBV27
CASGYYRNRRYGYTF
TGTGCCAGCGGTTATTACCGGAATCGGCGCTATGGCTACACCTTC